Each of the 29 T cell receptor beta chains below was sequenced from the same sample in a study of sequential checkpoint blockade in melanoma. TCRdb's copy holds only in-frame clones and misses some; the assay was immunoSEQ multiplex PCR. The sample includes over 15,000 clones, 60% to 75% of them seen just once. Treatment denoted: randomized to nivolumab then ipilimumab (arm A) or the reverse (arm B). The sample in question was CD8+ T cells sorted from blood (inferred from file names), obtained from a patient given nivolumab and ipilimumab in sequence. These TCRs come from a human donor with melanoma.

The CDR3 region has the DNA TGTGCCATTACAAATCCCATAGGGGGCAGGGCGGCCACCGGGGAGCTGTTTTTT. Residues: CAITNPIGGRAATGELFF. The chain uses TRBV27 and TRBJ2-2; TRBD1 matches at 7 bases. The CDR3 consists of 18 residues. Per germline, CDR1 MNHEY and CDR2 SMNVEV (reference sequence). Trimming at V came to 10 bases and at J to 4 bases, leaving 21 bases not matched to a gene.

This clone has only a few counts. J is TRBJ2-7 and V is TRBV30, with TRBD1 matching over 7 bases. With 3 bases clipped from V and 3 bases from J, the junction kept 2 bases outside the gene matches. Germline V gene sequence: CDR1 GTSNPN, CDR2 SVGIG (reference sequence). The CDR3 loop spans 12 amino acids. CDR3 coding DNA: TGTGCCTGGAGCCCAGGGGGCTACGAGCAGTACTTC. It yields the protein CAWSPGGYEQYF.

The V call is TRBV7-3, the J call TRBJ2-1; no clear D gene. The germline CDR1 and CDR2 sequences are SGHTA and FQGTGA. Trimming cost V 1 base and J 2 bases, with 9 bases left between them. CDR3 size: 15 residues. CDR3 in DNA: TGTGCCAGCAGCTTAAGGCAGGCTGCCTACAATGAGCAGTTCTTC. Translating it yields CASSLRQAAYNEQFF.

The CDR3 spells CASSPGSTEAFF. CDR3 bases: TGCGCCAGCAGCCCGGGGAGCACTGAAGCTTTCTTT. This chain links TRBV4-1 with TRBJ1-1; no definite D call. This CDR3 is 12 amino acids long. CDR1 MGHRA and CDR2 YSYEKL come from the germline V gene. Trimming took 4 bases from V and 4 from J, leaving 7 bases between them.

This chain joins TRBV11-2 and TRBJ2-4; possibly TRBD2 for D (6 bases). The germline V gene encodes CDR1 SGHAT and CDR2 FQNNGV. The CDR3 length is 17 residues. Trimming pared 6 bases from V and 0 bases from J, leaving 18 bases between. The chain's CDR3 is CASRTVRGRLAKNIQYF. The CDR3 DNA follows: TGTGCCAGCAGGACTGTGCGGGGACGTCTAGCCAAAAACATTCAGTACTTC.

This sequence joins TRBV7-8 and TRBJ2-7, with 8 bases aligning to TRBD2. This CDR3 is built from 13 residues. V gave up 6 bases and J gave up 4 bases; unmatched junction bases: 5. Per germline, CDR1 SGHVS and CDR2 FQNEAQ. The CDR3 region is CASSSLAGYEQYF. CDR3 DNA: TGTGCCAGCAGTTCTTTAGCGGGATACGAGCAGTACTTC.

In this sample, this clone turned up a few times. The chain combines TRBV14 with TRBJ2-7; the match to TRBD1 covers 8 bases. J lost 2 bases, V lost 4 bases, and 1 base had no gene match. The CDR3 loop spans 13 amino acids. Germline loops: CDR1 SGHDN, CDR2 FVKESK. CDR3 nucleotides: TGTGCCAGCAGCCGGACAGGGACCTACGAGCAGTACTTC. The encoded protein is CASSRTGTYEQYF. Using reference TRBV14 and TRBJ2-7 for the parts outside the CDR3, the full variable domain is EAGVTQFPSHSVIEKGQTVTLRCDPISGHDNLYWYRRVMGKEIKFLLHFVKESKQDESGMPNNRFLAERTGGTYSTLKVQPAELEDSGVYFCASSRTGTYEQYFGPGTRLTVT.

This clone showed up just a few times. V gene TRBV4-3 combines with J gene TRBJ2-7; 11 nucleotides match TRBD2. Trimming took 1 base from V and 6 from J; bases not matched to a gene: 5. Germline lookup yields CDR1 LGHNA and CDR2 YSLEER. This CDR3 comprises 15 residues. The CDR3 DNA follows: TGCGCCAGCAGCCAAGGGGGGCTAGCGGGAGGCGAGCAGTACTTC. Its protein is CASSQGGLAGGEQYF.

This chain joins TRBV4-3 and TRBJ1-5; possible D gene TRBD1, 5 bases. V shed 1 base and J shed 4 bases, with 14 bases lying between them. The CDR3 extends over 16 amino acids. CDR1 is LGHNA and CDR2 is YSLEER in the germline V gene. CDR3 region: CASSQGQGLGNQPQHF. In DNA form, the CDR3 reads TGCGCCAGCAGCCAAGGCCAGGGCCTGGGGAATCAGCCCCAGCATTTT.

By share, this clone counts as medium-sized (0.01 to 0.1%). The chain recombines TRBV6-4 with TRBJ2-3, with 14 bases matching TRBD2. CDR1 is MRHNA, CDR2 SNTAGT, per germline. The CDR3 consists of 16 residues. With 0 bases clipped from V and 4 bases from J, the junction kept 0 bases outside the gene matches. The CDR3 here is CASSDSTSGGADTQYF. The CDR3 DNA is TGTGCCAGCAGTGACTCGACTAGCGGGGGGGCAGATACGCAGTATTTT.

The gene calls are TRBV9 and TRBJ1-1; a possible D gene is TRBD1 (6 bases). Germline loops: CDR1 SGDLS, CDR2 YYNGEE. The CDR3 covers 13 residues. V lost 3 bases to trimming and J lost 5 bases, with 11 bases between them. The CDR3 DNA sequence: TGTGCCAGCAGCGCCCAAACAGGGACTGAAGCTTTCTTT. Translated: CASSAQTGTEAFF. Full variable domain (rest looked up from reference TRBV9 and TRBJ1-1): DSGVTQTPKHLITATGQRVTLRCSPRSGDLSVYWYQQSLDQGLQFLIQYYNGEERAKGNILERFSAQQFPDLHSELNLSSLELGDSALYFCASSAQTGTEAFFGQGTRLTVV.

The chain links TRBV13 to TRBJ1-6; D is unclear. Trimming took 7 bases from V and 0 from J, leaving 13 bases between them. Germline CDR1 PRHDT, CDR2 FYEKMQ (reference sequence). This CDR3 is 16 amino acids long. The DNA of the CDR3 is TGTGCCAGCACCAACCTACAGAGCTCCTATAATTCACCCCTCCACTTT. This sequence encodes CASTNLQSSYNSPLHF.

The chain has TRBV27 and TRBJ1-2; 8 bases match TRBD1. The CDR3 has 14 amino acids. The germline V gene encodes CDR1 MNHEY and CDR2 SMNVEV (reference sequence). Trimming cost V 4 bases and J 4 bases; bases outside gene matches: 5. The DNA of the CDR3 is TGTGCCAGCAGTTACGATACAGGGGGCTATGGCTACACCTTC. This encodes CASSYDTGGYGYTF.

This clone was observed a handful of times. CDR3 in amino acids: CASSYSIRESHEQYF. CDR3 nucleotides: TGTGCCAGCAGTTACTCGATCAGGGAATCCCACGAGCAGTACTTC. J is TRBJ2-7 and V is TRBV6-5, with D possibly matching TRBD1 (5 bases). With 0 bases removed from V and 5 bases from J, the gap between germline ends came to 14 bases. The CDR3 has 15 residues. Looked up from germline, CDR1 is MNHEY and CDR2 is SVGAGI.

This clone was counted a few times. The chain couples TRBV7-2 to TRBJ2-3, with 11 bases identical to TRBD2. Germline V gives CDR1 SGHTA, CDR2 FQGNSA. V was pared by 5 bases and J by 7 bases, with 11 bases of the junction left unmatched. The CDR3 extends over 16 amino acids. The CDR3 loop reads CASSPSSGGSRHTQYF. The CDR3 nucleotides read TGTGCCAGCAGCCCTTCTAGCGGGGGGAGCAGGCATACGCAGTATTTT. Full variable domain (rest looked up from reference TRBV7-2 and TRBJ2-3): GAGVSQSPSNKVTEKGKDVELRCDPISGHTALYWYRQSLGQGLEFLIYFQGNSAPDKSGLPSDRFSAERTGGSVSTLTIQRTQQEDSAVYLCASSPSSGGSRHTQYFGPGTRLTVL.

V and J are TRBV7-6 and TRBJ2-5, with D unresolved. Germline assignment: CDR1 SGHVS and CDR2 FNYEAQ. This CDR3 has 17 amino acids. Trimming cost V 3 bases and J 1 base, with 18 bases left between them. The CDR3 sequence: CASSFVPETPSQETQYF. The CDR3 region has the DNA TGTGCCAGCAGCTTTGTACCAGAGACTCCCTCCCAAGAGACCCAGTACTTC. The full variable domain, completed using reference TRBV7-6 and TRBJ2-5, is GAGVSQSPRYKVTKRGQDVALRCDPISGHVSLYWYRQALGQGPEFLTYFNYEAQQDKSGLPNDRFSAERPEGSISTLTIQRTEQRDSAMYRCASSFVPETPSQETQYFGPGTRLLVL.

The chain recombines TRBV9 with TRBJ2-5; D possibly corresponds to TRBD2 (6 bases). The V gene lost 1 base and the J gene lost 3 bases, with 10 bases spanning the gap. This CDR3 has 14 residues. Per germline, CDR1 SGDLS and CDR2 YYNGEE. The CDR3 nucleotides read TGTGCCAGCAGCGTAACGGGAGAAGAAGAGACCCAGTACTTC. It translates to CASSVTGEEETQYF.

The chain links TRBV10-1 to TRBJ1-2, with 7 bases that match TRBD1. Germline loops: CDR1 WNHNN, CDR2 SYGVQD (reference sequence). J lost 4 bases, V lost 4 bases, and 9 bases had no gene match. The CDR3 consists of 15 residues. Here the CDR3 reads CASSAGRDSIYGYTF. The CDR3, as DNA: TGCGCCAGCAGTGCCGGTAGGGACAGTATCTATGGCTACACCTTC.

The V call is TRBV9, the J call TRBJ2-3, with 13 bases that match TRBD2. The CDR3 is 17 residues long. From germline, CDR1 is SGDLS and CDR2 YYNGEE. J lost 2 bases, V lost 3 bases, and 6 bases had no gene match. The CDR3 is CASSARLAGGPTDTQYF. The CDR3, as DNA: TGTGCCAGCAGCGCCCGACTAGCGGGGGGTCCCACAGATACGCAGTATTTT. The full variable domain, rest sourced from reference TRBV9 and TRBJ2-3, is DSGVTQTPKHLITATGQRVTLRCSPRSGDLSVYWYQQSLDQGLQFLIQYYNGEERAKGNILERFSAQQFPDLHSELNLSSLELGDSALYFCASSARLAGGPTDTQYFGPGTRLTVL.

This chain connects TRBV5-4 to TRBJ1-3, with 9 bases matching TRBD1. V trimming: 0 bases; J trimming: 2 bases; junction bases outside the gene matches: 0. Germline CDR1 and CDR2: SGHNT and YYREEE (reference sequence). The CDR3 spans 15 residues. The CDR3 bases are TGTGCCAGCAGCTTGGGACAGGGGGCTGGAAACACCATATATTTT. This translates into CASSLGQGAGNTIYF. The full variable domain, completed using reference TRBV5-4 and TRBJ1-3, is ETGVTQSPTHLIKTRGQQVTLRCSSQSGHNTVSWYQQALGQGPQFIFQYYREEENGRGNFPPRFSGLQFPNYSSELNVNALELDDSALYLCASSLGQGAGNTIYFGEGSWLTVV.

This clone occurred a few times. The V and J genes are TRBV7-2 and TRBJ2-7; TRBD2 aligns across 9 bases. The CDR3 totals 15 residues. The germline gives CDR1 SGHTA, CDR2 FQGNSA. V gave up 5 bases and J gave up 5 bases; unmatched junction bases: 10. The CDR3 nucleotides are TGTGCCAGCAGCCCTCCTAGCGGGATAAGGAACGAGCAGTACTTC. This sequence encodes CASSPPSGIRNEQYF.

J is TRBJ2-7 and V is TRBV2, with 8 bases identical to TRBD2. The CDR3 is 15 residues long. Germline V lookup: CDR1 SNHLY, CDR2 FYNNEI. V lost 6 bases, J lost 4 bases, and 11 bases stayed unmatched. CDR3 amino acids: CASSAPGLGNYEQYF. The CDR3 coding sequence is TGTGCCAGCAGCGCACCGGGACTAGGGAATTACGAGCAGTACTTC.

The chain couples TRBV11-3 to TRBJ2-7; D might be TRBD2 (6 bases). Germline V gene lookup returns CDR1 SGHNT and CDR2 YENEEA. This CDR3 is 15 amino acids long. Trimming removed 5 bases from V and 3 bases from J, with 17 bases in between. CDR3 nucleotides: TGTGCCAGCAGCCCCGAGGGGACTCCTGGCTACGAGCAGTACTTC. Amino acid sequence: CASSPEGTPGYEQYF.

The CDR3 region has the DNA TGTGCCAGCAGTTTACTCAACAGGGTGAACACTGAAGCTTTCTTT. Encoded protein: CASSLLNRVNTEAFF. This chain uses TRBV27 with TRBJ1-1, with TRBD1 as a possible D gene (6 bases). Trimming removed 2 bases at V and 0 bases at J, with 10 bases between. Germline V CDR1 and CDR2: MNHEY, SMNVEV (reference sequence). The CDR3 runs 15 residues.

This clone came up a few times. The CDR3 sequence: CASKRQGISNQPQHF. CDR3 DNA sequence: TGTGCCAGCAAGAGACAGGGGATTAGCAATCAGCCCCAGCATTTT. The gene calls are TRBV6-1 and TRBJ1-5, with 8 nucleotides matching TRBD1. Germline CDR1 reads MNHNS; CDR2 reads SASEGT. Losses at the gene ends were 7 bases for V and 0 bases for J; bases not matched to a gene: 5. This CDR3 has 15 amino acids.

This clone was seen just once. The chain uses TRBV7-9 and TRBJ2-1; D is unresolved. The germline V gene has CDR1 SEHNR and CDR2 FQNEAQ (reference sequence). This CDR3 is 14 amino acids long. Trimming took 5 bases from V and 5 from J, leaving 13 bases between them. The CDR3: CASSPVVAHNEQFF. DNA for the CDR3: TGTGCCAGCAGCCCGGTGGTAGCCCACAATGAGCAGTTCTTC.

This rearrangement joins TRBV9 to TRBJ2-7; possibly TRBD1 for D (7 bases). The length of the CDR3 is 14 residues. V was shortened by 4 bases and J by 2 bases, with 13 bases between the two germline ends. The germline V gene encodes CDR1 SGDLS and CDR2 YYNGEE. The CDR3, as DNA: TGTGCCAGCAGCACGCGGGACAGTCCCTACGAGCAGTACTTC. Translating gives CASSTRDSPYEQYF.

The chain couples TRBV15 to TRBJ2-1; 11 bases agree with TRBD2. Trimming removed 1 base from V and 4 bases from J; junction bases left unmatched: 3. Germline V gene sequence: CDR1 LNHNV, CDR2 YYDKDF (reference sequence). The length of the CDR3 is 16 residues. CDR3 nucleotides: TGTGCCACCAGCAGAGTCCGGACTAGCGGGTACAATGAGCAGTTCTTC. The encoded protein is CATSRVRTSGYNEQFF.

The CDR3 protein is CASGLGGSGTDTQYF. DNA of the CDR3: TGTGCTAGTGGTTTGGGAGGGTCCGGCACAGATACGCAGTATTTT. The V gene is TRBV12-5, the J gene TRBJ2-3; a weak D match, TRBD2 (5 bases). The CDR3 is made up of 15 amino acids. Germline CDR1 LGHNT, CDR2 FRNRAP. Trimming left V 1 base short and J 1 base short, with 9 bases between.